Below, 3 T cell receptor beta chains from the same sample are listed, as sequenced in a study of CD8 T cells in Susac syndrome. RNA in amounts of roughly 0.45 to 1 ug was reverse transcribed with random hexamers. TCRdb called the immunoSEQ multiplex PCR reads again in MiXCR, with one record for every CDR3 protein. The sample yields 200,000 or so distinct CDR3 sequences, about 95% seen once. The specimen was CD8+ T cells from PBMCs. Source of these receptors: a human donor with Susac syndrome.

The chain carries TRBV5-6 and TRBJ2-7; either TRBD1 or TRBD2 may fit D (5 bases each). V was cut by 2 bases and J by 3 bases, with 15 bases left in between. CDR1 is SGHDT, CDR2 YYEEEE, per germline. CDR3 length: 15 residues. The CDR3 sequence: CASSFGGSRLYEQYF. The CDR3 bases are TGTGCCAGCAGCTTTGGGGGTAGTCGCCTCTACGAGCAGTACTTC. Based on the CDR3 plus reference TRBV5-6 and TRBJ2-7, the full variable domain is DAGVTQSPTHLIKTRGQQVTLRCSPKSGHDTVSWYQQALGQGPQFIFQYYEEEERQRGNFPDRFSGHQFPNYSSELNVNALLLGDSALYLCASSFGGSRLYEQYFGPGTRLTVT.

V gene TRBV19 combines with J gene TRBJ2-7, with TRBD1 matching 7 bases. The CDR3 has 13 residues. The V gene end was trimmed by 10 bases and the J gene end by 0 bases; junction bases not matched to a gene: 6. Germline-derived CDR1 and CDR2 are LNHDA and SQIVND (reference sequence). The CDR3 sequence is CATSGQYSYEQYF. DNA of the CDR3: TGTGCCACCTCGGGACAGTACTCCTACGAGCAGTACTTC.

The chain links TRBV3-1 to TRBJ1-2; 9 bases line up with TRBD1. The CDR3 contains 14 residues. Germline V gives CDR1 LGHDT, CDR2 YNNKEL (reference sequence). V lost 3 bases, J lost 5 bases, and 4 bases stayed unmatched. The CDR3 is CASSHTGQGYGYTF. Here the CDR3 DNA reads TGTGCCAGCAGCCACACCGGACAGGGGTATGGCTACACCTTC.